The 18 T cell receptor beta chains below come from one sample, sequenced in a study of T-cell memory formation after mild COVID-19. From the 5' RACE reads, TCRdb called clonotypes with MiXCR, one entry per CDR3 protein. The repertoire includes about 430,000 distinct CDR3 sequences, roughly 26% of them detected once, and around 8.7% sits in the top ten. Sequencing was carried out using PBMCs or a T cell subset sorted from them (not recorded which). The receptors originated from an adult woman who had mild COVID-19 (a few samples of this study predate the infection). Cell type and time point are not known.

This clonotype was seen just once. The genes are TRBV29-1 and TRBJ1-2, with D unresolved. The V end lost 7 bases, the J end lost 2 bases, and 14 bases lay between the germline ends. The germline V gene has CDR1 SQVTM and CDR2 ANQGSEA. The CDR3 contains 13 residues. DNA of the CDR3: TGCAGCGCTGAGGACGGCCTGAACTATGGCTACACCTTC. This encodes CSAEDGLNYGYTF.

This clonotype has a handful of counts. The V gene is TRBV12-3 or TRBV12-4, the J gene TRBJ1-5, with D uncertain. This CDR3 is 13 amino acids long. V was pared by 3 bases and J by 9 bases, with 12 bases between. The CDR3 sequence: CASSLALPGPQHF. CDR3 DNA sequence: TGTGCCAGCAGTTTGGCTCTCCCAGGGCCCCAGCATTTT.

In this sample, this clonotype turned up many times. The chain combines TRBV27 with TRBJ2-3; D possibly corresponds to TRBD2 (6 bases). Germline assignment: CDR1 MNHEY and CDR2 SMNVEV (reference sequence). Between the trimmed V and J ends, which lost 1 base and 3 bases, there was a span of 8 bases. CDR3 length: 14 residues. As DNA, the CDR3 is TGTGCCAGCAGTTTATTTGGGGGGACAGATACGCAGTATTTT. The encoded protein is CASSLFGGTDTQYF.

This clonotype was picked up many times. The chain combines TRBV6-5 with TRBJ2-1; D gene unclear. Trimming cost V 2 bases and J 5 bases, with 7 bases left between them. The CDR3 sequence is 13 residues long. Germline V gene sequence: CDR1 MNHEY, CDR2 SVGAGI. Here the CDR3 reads CASSYSQNNEQFF. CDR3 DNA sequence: TGTGCCAGCAGTTACAGTCAGAACAATGAGCAGTTCTTC.

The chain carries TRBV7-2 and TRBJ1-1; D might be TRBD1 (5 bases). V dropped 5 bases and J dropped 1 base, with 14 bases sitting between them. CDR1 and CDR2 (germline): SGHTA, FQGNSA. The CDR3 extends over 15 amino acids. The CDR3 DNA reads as TGTGCCAGCAGCAAAAGCAGGGCTGCGAACACTGAAGCTTTCTTT. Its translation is CASSKSRAANTEAFF.

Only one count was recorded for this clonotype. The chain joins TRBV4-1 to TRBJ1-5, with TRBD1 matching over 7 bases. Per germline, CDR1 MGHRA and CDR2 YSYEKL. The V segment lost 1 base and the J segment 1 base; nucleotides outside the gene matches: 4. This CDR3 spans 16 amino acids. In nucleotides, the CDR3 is TGCGCCAGCAGCCAAGTAAGGGGGCCGAGCAATCAGCCCCAGCATTTT. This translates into CASSQVRGPSNQPQHF.

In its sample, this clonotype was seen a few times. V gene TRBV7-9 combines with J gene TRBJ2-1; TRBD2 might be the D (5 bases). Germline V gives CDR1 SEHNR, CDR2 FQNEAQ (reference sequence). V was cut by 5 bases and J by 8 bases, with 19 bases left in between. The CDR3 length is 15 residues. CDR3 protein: CASSGDTFLGDEQFF. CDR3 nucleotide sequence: TGTGCCAGCAGCGGTGACACCTTCCTGGGAGATGAGCAGTTCTTC. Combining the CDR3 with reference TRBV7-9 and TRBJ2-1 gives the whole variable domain DTGVSQNPRHKITKRGQNVTFRCDPISEHNRLYWYRQTLGQGPEFLTYFQNEAQLEKSRLLSDRFSAERPKGSFSTLEIQRTEQGDSAMYLCASSGDTFLGDEQFFGPGTRLTVL.

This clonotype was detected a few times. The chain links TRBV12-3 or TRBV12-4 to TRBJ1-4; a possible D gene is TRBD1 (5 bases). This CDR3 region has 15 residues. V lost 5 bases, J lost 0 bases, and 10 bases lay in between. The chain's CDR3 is CASSPGRPTNEKLFF. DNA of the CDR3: TGTGCCAGCAGTCCGGGACGCCCAACTAATGAAAAACTGTTTTTT.

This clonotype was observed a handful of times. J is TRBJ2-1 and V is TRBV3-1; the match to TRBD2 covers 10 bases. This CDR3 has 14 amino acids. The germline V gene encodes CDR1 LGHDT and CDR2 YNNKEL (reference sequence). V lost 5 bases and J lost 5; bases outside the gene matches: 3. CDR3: CASSGGLANNEQFF. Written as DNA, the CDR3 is TGTGCCAGCAGCGGGGGACTAGCGAACAATGAGCAGTTCTTC.

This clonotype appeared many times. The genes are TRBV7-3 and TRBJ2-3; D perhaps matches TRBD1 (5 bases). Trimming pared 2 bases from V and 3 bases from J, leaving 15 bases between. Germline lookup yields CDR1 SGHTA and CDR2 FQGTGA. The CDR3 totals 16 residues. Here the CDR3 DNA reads TGTGCCAGCAGCTTACTTGGACAAGAGGTGACAGATACGCAGTATTTT. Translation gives CASSLLGQEVTDTQYF.

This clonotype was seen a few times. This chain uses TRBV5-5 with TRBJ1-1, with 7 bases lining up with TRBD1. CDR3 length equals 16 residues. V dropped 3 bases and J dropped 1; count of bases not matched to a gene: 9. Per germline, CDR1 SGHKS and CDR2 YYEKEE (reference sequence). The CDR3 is CASSSQTGLGNTEAFF. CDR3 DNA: TGTGCCAGCAGCTCACAGACAGGGTTGGGGAACACTGAAGCTTTCTTT.

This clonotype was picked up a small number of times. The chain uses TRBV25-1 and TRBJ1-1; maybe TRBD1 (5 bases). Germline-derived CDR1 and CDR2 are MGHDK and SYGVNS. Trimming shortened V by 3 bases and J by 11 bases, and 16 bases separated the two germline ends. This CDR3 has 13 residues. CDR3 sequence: CASSDAGTPKAFF. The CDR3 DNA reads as TGTGCCAGCAGTGATGCCGGGACCCCGAAGGCTTTCTTT.

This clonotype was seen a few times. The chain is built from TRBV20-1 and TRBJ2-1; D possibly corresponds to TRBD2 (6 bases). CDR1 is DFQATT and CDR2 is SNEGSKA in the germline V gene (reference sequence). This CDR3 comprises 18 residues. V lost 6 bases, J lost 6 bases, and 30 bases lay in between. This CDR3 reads CSAGSGGAGSGAINEQFF. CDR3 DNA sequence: TGCAGTGCGGGTTCCGGTGGGGCGGGATCAGGAGCGATCAATGAGCAGTTCTTC.

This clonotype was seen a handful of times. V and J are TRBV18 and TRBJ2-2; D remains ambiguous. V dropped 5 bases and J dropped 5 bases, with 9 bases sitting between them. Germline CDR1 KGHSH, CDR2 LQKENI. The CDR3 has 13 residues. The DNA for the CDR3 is TGTGCCAGCTCAGCGAGTGTGACCGGGGAGCTGTTTTTT. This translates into CASSASVTGELFF.

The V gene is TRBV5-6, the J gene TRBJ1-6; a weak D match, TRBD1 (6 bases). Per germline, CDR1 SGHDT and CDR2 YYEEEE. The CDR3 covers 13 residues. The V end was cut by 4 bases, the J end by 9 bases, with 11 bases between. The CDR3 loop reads CASSVVGASPLHF. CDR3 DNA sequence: TGTGCCAGCAGCGTTGTGGGGGCTTCACCCCTCCACTTT.

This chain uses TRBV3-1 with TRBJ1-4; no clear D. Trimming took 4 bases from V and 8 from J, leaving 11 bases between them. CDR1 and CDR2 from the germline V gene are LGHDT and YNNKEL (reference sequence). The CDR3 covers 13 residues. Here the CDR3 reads CASSPNPVEKLFF. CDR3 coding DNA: TGTGCCAGCAGCCCAAACCCAGTAGAAAAACTGTTTTTT.

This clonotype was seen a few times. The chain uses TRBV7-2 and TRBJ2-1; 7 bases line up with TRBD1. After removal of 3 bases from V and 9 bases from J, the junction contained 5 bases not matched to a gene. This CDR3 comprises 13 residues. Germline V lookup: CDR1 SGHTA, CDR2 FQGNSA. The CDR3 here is CASSLNRGREQFF. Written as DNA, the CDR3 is TGTGCCAGCAGCTTGAATAGGGGGCGTGAGCAGTTCTTC.

The CDR3 is CASSQKNTGELFF. CDR3 DNA sequence: TGTGCCAGCAGCCAAAAAAACACCGGGGAGCTGTTTTTT. The rearrangement joins TRBV7-2 to TRBJ2-2; D unresolved. The length of the CDR3 is 13 residues. Trimming removed 5 bases from V and 2 bases from J, with 6 bases in between. Per germline, CDR1 SGHTA and CDR2 FQGNSA. Complete variable domain (other parts from reference TRBV7-2 and TRBJ2-2): GAGVSQSPSNKVTEKGKDVELRCDPISGHTALYWYRQSLGQGLEFLIYFQGNSAPDKSGLPSDRFSAERTGGSVSTLTIQRTQQEDSAVYLCASSQKNTGELFFGEGSRLTVL.